Listed here are 15 T cell receptor beta chains from one sample, sequenced in a study of cytomegalovirus exposure and HLA in healthy donors. Amplification used 60 Vbeta primers and 13 Jbeta primers. The assay was immunoSEQ multiplex PCR, and TCRdb's table has in-frame clones only and misses some. This sample has about 120,000 clones; roughly 80% occur once, and the top ten carry 7.5% to 9.5%. Sequencing was performed on PBMCs. The source of these receptors is a female donor in good health and CMV-seropositive.

The table lists this clone with a few counts. V usage is TRBV5-1 and J usage is TRBJ2-1; TRBD1 is a possible D gene (7 bases). V was clipped by 4 bases and J by 4 bases, with 12 bases between them. Germline V gene sequence: CDR1 SGHRS, CDR2 YFSETQ. There are 14 residues in the CDR3. CDR3 loop: CASSRGTVYNEQFF. The CDR3 DNA reads TGCGCCAGCAGCCGGGGGACAGTGTACAATGAGCAGTTCTTC. Filled out from reference TRBV5-1 and TRBJ2-1, the complete variable domain reads KAGVTQTPRYLIKTRGQQVTLSCSPISGHRSVSWYQQTPGQGLQFLFEYFSETQRNKGNFPGRFSGRQFSNSRSEMNVSTLELGDSALYLCASSRGTVYNEQFFGPGTRLTVL.

V is TRBV2 and J is TRBJ2-1, with 13 bases identical to TRBD2. After removal of 5 bases from V and 6 bases from J, the junction contained 4 bases not matched to a gene. CDR3 length: 15 residues. Per the germline V gene, CDR1 is SNHLY and CDR2 is FYNNEI. CDR3: CASSPTSGGPNEQFF. As DNA, the CDR3 is TGTGCCAGCAGTCCGACTAGCGGGGGGCCCAATGAGCAGTTCTTC.

The rearrangement links TRBV7-8 to TRBJ1-2; a weak D match, TRBD1 (5 bases). The germline V and J ends were trimmed by 1 base and 3 bases, with 9 bases remaining between them. This CDR3 has 14 amino acids. Looked up from germline, CDR1 is SGHVS and CDR2 is FQNEAQ. The CDR3 loop is CASSLDGADYGYTF. CDR3 bases: TGTGCCAGCAGCTTAGATGGGGCTGACTATGGCTACACCTTC.

This clone was detected only a few times. V and J are TRBV30 and TRBJ2-1; 8 nucleotides line up with TRBD1. Per the germline V gene, CDR1 is GTSNPN and CDR2 is SVGIG (reference sequence). Trimming cost V 3 bases and J 5 bases; bases outside gene matches: 6. CDR3 length: 14 residues. Here the CDR3 DNA reads TGTGCCTGGAGAGGTCAGGGGGCCAACAATGAGCAGTTCTTC. Translating it yields CAWRGQGANNEQFF.

This clone appeared a single time. The chain has TRBV5-1 and TRBJ1-2; TRBD1 agrees at 8 bases. This CDR3 contains 15 residues. CDR1 is SGHRS and CDR2 is YFSETQ in the germline V gene. The trim removed 2 bases at V and 5 bases at J, leaving 8 bases unmatched. In DNA form, the CDR3 reads TGCGCCAGCAGCTTCAACCAGGGGGCGGGATATGGCTACACCTTC. This codes for CASSFNQGAGYGYTF.

The table lists this clone with a count of one. The chain links TRBV29-1 to TRBJ2-7, with TRBD1 matching over 8 bases. This CDR3 is 12 amino acids long. V lost 2 bases and J lost 12; bases outside the gene matches: 9. From germline, CDR1 is SQVTM and CDR2 ANQGSEA. The CDR3 sequence: CSVESSAGGPYF. CDR3 sequence (DNA): TGCAGCGTTGAATCGTCCGCAGGGGGCCCGTACTTC.

The chain recombines TRBV7-2 with TRBJ2-4, with 8 bases aligning to TRBD2. With 5 bases clipped from V and 7 bases from J, the junction kept 7 bases outside the gene matches. Per germline, CDR1 SGHTA and CDR2 FQGNSA. This CDR3 spans 14 amino acids. CDR3: CASSTGGAGNIQYF. In nucleotides, the CDR3 is TGTGCCAGCAGCACCGGGGGGGCCGGGAACATTCAGTACTTC.

The chain couples TRBV4-3 to TRBJ2-2, with D unresolved. The CDR3 length is 15 residues. Between the trimmed V and J ends, which lost 0 bases and 4 bases, there was a span of 9 bases. The germline V gene encodes CDR1 LGHNA and CDR2 YSLEER. The CDR3 coding sequence is TGCGCCAGCAGCCAAGAAGGCGGAATCACCGGGGAGCTGTTTTTT. This sequence encodes CASSQEGGITGELFF.

V gene TRBV19 combines with J gene TRBJ1-1, with 12 bases lining up with TRBD1. From germline, CDR1 is LNHDA and CDR2 SQIVND (reference sequence). The CDR3 is 18 residues long. J was trimmed by 3 bases and V by 3 bases; bases with no gene match: 11. The CDR3 sequence is CASSIWGQGAAMYTEAFF. The DNA of the CDR3 is TGTGCCAGTAGTATCTGGGGACAGGGGGCCGCGATGTACACTGAAGCTTTCTTT.

CDR3 sequence: CASSELTALSYEQYF. The CDR3 nucleotides read TGTGCCAGCAGCGAACTGACTGCTCTCTCCTACGAGCAGTACTTC. This chain joins TRBV5-6 and TRBJ2-7, with D uncertain. V was trimmed by 4 bases and J by 0 bases, leaving 14 bases between them. Germline lookup yields CDR1 SGHDT and CDR2 YYEEEE. The CDR3 length is 15 residues.

The rearrangement uses TRBV20-1 and TRBJ2-7; tentatively, D is TRBD1 (6 bases). Germline values: CDR1 DFQATT, CDR2 SNEGSKA (reference sequence). This CDR3 spans 11 amino acids. V was pared by 6 bases and J by 2 bases, with 8 bases between. The CDR3 reads CSAWDTYEQYF. The CDR3 bases are TGCAGTGCCTGGGACACCTACGAGCAGTACTTC.

The chain links TRBV9 to TRBJ1-2, with 9 bases lining up with TRBD1. Unmatched junction bases numbered 7, after V lost 6 bases and J lost 4 bases. The CDR3 consists of 14 residues. CDR1 is SGDLS, CDR2 YYNGEE, per germline. The CDR3 region is CASTPGQGGYGYTF. CDR3 DNA sequence: TGTGCCAGCACCCCGGGACAGGGAGGCTATGGCTACACCTTC.

CDR3 DNA: TGTGCCAGCAGCTCGGGGGGGGTGCCGGGGCAAACTGAAGCTTTCTTT. Protein: CASSSGGVPGQTEAFF. J is TRBJ1-1 and V is TRBV5-6; D may be TRBD1 (5 bases). V lost 3 bases, J lost 5 bases, and 20 bases lay in between. Germline V gene data show CDR1 as SGHDT and CDR2 as YYEEEE. The CDR3 totals 16 residues.

This chain connects TRBV27 to TRBJ2-5; 12 bases are a match to TRBD2. The junction had 10 bases not matched to a gene; V was cut back by 6 bases and J by 5 bases. Looked up from germline, CDR1 is MNHEY and CDR2 is SMNVEV (reference sequence). The CDR3 covers 16 residues. The CDR3 DNA is TGTGCCAGCAGCTCGTTGACTAGCGGGGGATGGGAGACCCAGTACTTC. This translates into CASSSLTSGGWETQYF.

The chain is built from TRBV15 and TRBJ1-5; tentative D call: TRBD1 (6 bases). The CDR3 is made up of 17 amino acids. Germline-derived CDR1 and CDR2 are LNHNV and YYDKDF (reference sequence). V was shortened by 5 bases and J by 2 bases, with 19 bases between the two germline ends. The CDR3 DNA reads TGTGCCACCAGCCTAACCTACATGACAGGAGGCAATCAGCCCCAGCATTTT. Translated: CATSLTYMTGGNQPQHF.